Shown below are 31 T cell receptor beta chains from a single sample sequenced in a study of T cells in narcolepsy. TCRdb keeps only in-frame clones here, not all; method: immunoSEQ multiplex PCR. The sample holds over 30,000 clones, under 85% seen once. The sequenced material came from CD45RA- memory CD4+ T cells from PBMCs. Source of these receptors: a human donor with narcolepsy.

V and J are TRBV7-2 and TRBJ2-7, with TRBD1 matching 7 bases. Germline V lookup: CDR1 SGHTA, CDR2 FQGNSA. This CDR3 comprises 15 residues. V shed 5 bases, J shed 6 bases, and the junction held 13 bases outside the gene matches. CDR3 sequence: CASSPGQVQSVEQYF. The CDR3 nucleotides read TGTGCCAGCAGCCCCGGACAGGTCCAGTCGGTCGAGCAGTACTTC.

This clone was counted a single time. The chain couples TRBV12-5 to TRBJ2-4; a possible D gene is TRBD2 (6 bases). V dropped 7 bases and J dropped 0 bases, with 16 bases sitting between them. Germline-derived CDR1 and CDR2 are LGHNT and FRNRAP. The CDR3 loop spans 16 amino acids. CDR3 DNA: TGTGCTAGTGCCGACGGGACGGGACTAGCCAAAAACATTCAGTACTTC. Protein: CASADGTGLAKNIQYF.

The rearrangement joins TRBV15 to TRBJ2-5; D may match TRBD1 or TRBD2 (6 bases each). V was trimmed by 0 bases and J by 2 bases, leaving 10 bases between them. Germline CDR1 LNHNV, CDR2 YYDKDF (reference sequence). This CDR3 is 15 amino acids long. CDR3 region: CATSRDPGAQETQYF. DNA of the CDR3: TGTGCCACCAGCAGAGATCCGGGGGCACAAGAGACCCAGTACTTC. Drawing the rest from reference TRBV15 and TRBJ2-5, the complete variable domain is DAMVIQNPRYQVTQFGKPVTLSCSQTLNHNVMYWYQQKSSQAPKLLFHYYDKDFNNEADTPDNFQSRRPNTSFCFLDIRSPGLGDTAMYLCATSRDPGAQETQYFGPGTRLLVL.

The chain joins TRBV6-6 to TRBJ2-5; the match to TRBD1 covers 10 bases. Germline V gives CDR1 MNHNY, CDR2 SVGAGI (reference sequence). The CDR3 runs to 13 residues. The junction had 8 bases not matched to a gene; V was cut back by 5 bases and J by 11 bases. The CDR3 region is CASSRDRGGEQYF. CDR3 coding DNA: TGTGCCAGCAGTAGGGACAGGGGCGGGGAGCAGTACTTC.

This clone has only a few counts. The chain combines TRBV11-3 with TRBJ2-3, with a tentative D call TRBD2 (7 bases). Germline CDR1 SGHNT, CDR2 YENEEA. Trimming stripped 8 bases from V and 6 bases from J, with 21 bases between. The CDR3 is 15 residues long. The CDR3 sequence is CASGGRGGNADTQYF. The CDR3 nucleotides read TGTGCCAGCGGGGGGAGGGGGGGTAATGCGGATACGCAGTATTTT.

The count of this clone is one. This chain links TRBV4-3 with TRBJ1-2, with 8 bases aligning to TRBD1. J lost 8 bases, V lost 0 bases, and 5 bases had no gene match. The CDR3 length is 14 residues. The germline CDR1 and CDR2 sequences are LGHNA and YSLEER. The CDR3 coding sequence is TGCGCCAGCAGCCAAGATAGGGCAGGGGGCGGCTACACCTTC. Residues: CASSQDRAGGGYTF.

The chain joins TRBV9 to TRBJ1-4; D is ambiguous. The germline CDR1 and CDR2 sequences are SGDLS and YYNGEE. This CDR3 has 14 amino acids. Trimming cost V 0 bases and J 8 bases, with 11 bases left between them. The CDR3 loop is CASSVEDRGEKLFF. As DNA, the CDR3 is TGTGCCAGCAGCGTAGAGGACCGAGGCGAAAAACTGTTTTTT.

The V gene is TRBV5-1, the J gene TRBJ2-2; D may be TRBD1 or TRBD2 (5 bases each). This CDR3 contains 15 residues. Trimming removed 4 bases at V and 0 bases at J, with 10 bases between. Germline V gene lookup returns CDR1 SGHRS and CDR2 YFSETQ. DNA for the CDR3: TGCGCCAGCAGCCCCGGGGCAGCGAACACCGGGGAGCTGTTTTTT. This encodes CASSPGAANTGELFF.

The chain carries TRBV5-1 and TRBJ2-2; the D gene is possibly TRBD2 (6 bases). Germline V lookup: CDR1 SGHRS, CDR2 YFSETQ. This CDR3 is built from 15 residues. Trimming left V 3 bases short and J 0 bases short, with 9 bases between. The CDR3 is CASSWTGANTGELFF. The DNA for the CDR3 is TGCGCCAGCAGCTGGACGGGGGCGAACACCGGGGAGCTGTTTTTT.

The J gene is TRBJ1-3, the V gene TRBV29-1; tentative D call: TRBD1 (5 bases). Per germline, CDR1 SQVTM and CDR2 ANQGSEA. Deletions cut 6 bases from V and 4 bases from J, with 10 bases between. The CDR3 sequence is 12 residues long. This CDR3 is CSVVTVGNTIYF. The CDR3 DNA sequence: TGCAGCGTCGTGACAGTGGGAAACACCATATATTTT.

This rearrangement joins TRBV5-1 to TRBJ2-2, with 11 bases matching TRBD1. Per germline, CDR1 SGHRS and CDR2 YFSETQ. Trimming cost V 4 bases and J 3 bases; bases outside gene matches: 5. This CDR3 region has 16 residues. The CDR3 bases are TGCGCCAGCAGCACCGGGACAGGGGGTGACACCGGGGAGCTGTTTTTT. Its protein product is CASSTGTGGDTGELFF.

The J gene is TRBJ2-1, the V gene TRBV7-9; 7 nucleotides align to TRBD1. Germline CDR1 SEHNR, CDR2 FQNEAQ (reference sequence). V was pared by 4 bases and J by 3 bases, with 6 bases of the junction left unmatched. The CDR3 is 15 residues long. The CDR3 DNA reads as TGTGCCAGCAGCTCAAACAGGGGAATCTACAATGAGCAGTTCTTC. Translating gives CASSSNRGIYNEQFF.

CDR3 sequence: CASSYVVATGELFF. CDR3 nucleotides: TGTGCCAGCAGTTACGTTGTCGCCACCGGGGAGCTGTTTTTT. The chain is built from TRBV6-5 and TRBJ2-2; D not resolved. With 2 bases removed from V and 4 bases from J, the gap between germline ends came to 8 bases. This CDR3 contains 14 residues. Germline V lookup: CDR1 MNHEY, CDR2 SVGAGI.

The chain joins TRBV19 to TRBJ2-1; 7 bases align to TRBD1. Germline CDR1 LNHDA, CDR2 SQIVND (reference sequence). The CDR3 loop spans 15 amino acids. V was pared by 10 bases and J by 10 bases, with 19 bases of the junction left unmatched. In DNA form, the CDR3 reads TGTGCCACCTCCAACAGGGGCGAAGGGGTTAGGGAGCAGTTCTTC. Its translation: CATSNRGEGVREQFF.

This rearrangement joins TRBV6-5 to TRBJ1-1; no definite D call. This CDR3 has 13 amino acids. Per germline, CDR1 MNHEY and CDR2 SVGAGI. Trimming took 0 bases from V and 5 from J, leaving 7 bases between them. The CDR3, as DNA: TGTGCCAGCAGTTACTCGCCGGGGACTGAAGCTTTCTTT. Translated, it gives CASSYSPGTEAFF.

This rearrangement joins TRBV4-3 to TRBJ1-5, with D possibly TRBD1 on 6 matching bases. The CDR3 spans 16 residues. The V end lost 0 bases, the J end lost 0 bases, and 9 bases lay between the germline ends. CDR1 and CDR2 (germline): LGHNA, YSLEER. The CDR3 here is CASSQDPGASNQPQHF. CDR3 sequence (DNA): TGCGCCAGCAGCCAAGATCCGGGGGCTAGCAATCAGCCCCAGCATTTT.

This sequence joins TRBV5-4 and TRBJ2-5; D perhaps matches TRBD1 (5 bases). The V end was cut by 7 bases, the J end by 5 bases, with 9 bases between. This CDR3 is built from 11 residues. Germline values: CDR1 SGHNT, CDR2 YYREEE (reference sequence). As DNA, the CDR3 is TGTGCCAGCGGTCCAGGGGAGACCCAGTACTTC. Residues: CASGPGETQYF. Drawing the rest from reference TRBV5-4 and TRBJ2-5, the complete variable domain is ETGVTQSPTHLIKTRGQQVTLRCSSQSGHNTVSWYQQALGQGPQFIFQYYREEENGRGNFPPRFSGLQFPNYSSELNVNALELDDSALYLCASGPGETQYFGPGTRLLVL.

This clone came up once. J is TRBJ2-1 and V is TRBV15, with 11 bases matching TRBD1. This CDR3 has 17 amino acids. Germline V gene lookup returns CDR1 LNHNV and CDR2 YYDKDF (reference sequence). J gave up 8 bases and V 4 bases, and 13 bases lay outside the gene matches. The CDR3 sequence is CATSTSNGDRGFYEQFF. The CDR3 DNA is TGTGCCACCAGCACATCCAACGGGGACAGGGGGTTCTATGAGCAGTTCTTC.

The rearrangement uses TRBV7-2 and TRBJ1-2, with D perhaps matching TRBD1 (6 bases). V was trimmed by 1 base and J by 4 bases, leaving 16 bases between them. CDR1 is SGHTA, CDR2 FQGNSA, per germline. The CDR3 is made up of 16 amino acids. CDR3 bases: TGTGCCAGCAGCTTAGATGACGGACAGACCGGCTATGGCTACACCTTC. This sequence encodes CASSLDDGQTGYGYTF.

This clone was detected once. The chain has TRBV7-9 and TRBJ1-4; D remains unclear. The CDR3 consists of 15 residues. Germline CDR1 and CDR2: SEHNR and FQNEAQ (reference sequence). V lost 1 base, J lost 4 bases, and 10 bases lay in between. Written as DNA, the CDR3 is TGTGCCAGCAGCTTAGAGGCCCAGTTTAATGAAAAACTGTTTTTT. Its translation is CASSLEAQFNEKLFF.

V and J are TRBV28 and TRBJ2-4; D is unclear. From germline, CDR1 is MDHEN and CDR2 SYDVKM. V lost 2 bases and J 0 bases, leaving 8 bases between the germline ends. This CDR3 comprises 15 residues. CDR3 sequence (DNA): TGTGCCAGCAGTTTAGGCTCCTTAGCCAAAAACATTCAGTACTTC. It yields the protein CASSLGSLAKNIQYF. The complete variable domain, with remaining parts taken from reference TRBV28 and TRBJ2-4, reads DVKVTQSSRYLVKRTGEKVFLECVQDMDHENMFWYRQDPGLGLRLIYFSYDVKMKEKGDIPEGYSVSREKKERFSLILESASTNQTSMYLCASSLGSLAKNIQYFGAGTRLSVL.

J is TRBJ2-5 and V is TRBV5-1, with a tentative D call TRBD1 (6 bases). With 5 bases removed from V and 1 base from J, the gap between germline ends came to 12 bases. The CDR3 is 14 amino acids. Per germline, CDR1 SGHRS and CDR2 YFSETQ. CDR3 region: CASSSGQPQETQYF. CDR3 sequence (DNA): TGCGCCAGCAGTTCTGGACAGCCCCAAGAGACCCAGTACTTC. The variable domain in full, completed from reference TRBV5-1 and TRBJ2-5, reads KAGVTQTPRYLIKTRGQQVTLSCSPISGHRSVSWYQQTPGQGLQFLFEYFSETQRNKGNFPGRFSGRQFSNSRSEMNVSTLELGDSALYLCASSSGQPQETQYFGPGTRLLVL.

V is TRBV5-6 and J is TRBJ2-3; D not certain. Germline V gene data show CDR1 as SGHDT and CDR2 as YYEEEE. V was pared by 4 bases and J by 3 bases, with 15 bases between. The CDR3 consists of 15 residues. CDR3 nucleotides: TGTGCCAGCAGCCCACAGATCCCGTCGACAGATACGCAGTATTTT. Residues: CASSPQIPSTDTQYF. The full variable domain, in which reference TRBV5-6 and TRBJ2-3 provide the parts outside the CDR3, is DAGVTQSPTHLIKTRGQQVTLRCSPKSGHDTVSWYQQALGQGPQFIFQYYEEEERQRGNFPDRFSGHQFPNYSSELNVNALLLGDSALYLCASSPQIPSTDTQYFGPGTRLTVL.

The rearrangement joins TRBV7-2 to TRBJ1-1; TRBD1 is a possible D gene (6 bases). Germline-derived CDR1 and CDR2 are SGHTA and FQGNSA. The V and J ends lost 8 bases and 1 base respectively, with 17 bases between them. This CDR3 spans 15 amino acids. CDR3 bases: TGTGCCAGCCGAACCATCGGGGGGGCGAACACTGAAGCTTTCTTT. As protein: CASRTIGGANTEAFF.

This chain joins TRBV19 and TRBJ1-4; no clear D gene. The CDR3 totals 14 residues. V lost 4 bases and J 0 bases, leaving 6 bases between the germline ends. Per germline, CDR1 LNHDA and CDR2 SQIVND (reference sequence). The CDR3 protein is CASSKLTTNEKLFF. The CDR3 coding sequence is TGTGCCAGTAGTAAACTGACAACTAATGAAAAACTGTTTTTT.

This rearrangement joins TRBV5-4 to TRBJ1-5, with D possibly matching TRBD1 (5 bases). The V end lost 5 bases, the J end lost 2 bases, and 17 bases lay between the germline ends. Germline V gives CDR1 SGHNT, CDR2 YYREEE (reference sequence). The CDR3 is 16 residues long. The CDR3 coding sequence is TGTGCCAGCAGTACCTCGGGACCCGGGGGCAATCAGCCCCAGCATTTT. Translating it yields CASSTSGPGGNQPQHF.

V and J are TRBV18 and TRBJ2-4; tentatively, D is TRBD1 (5 bases). V was shortened by 4 bases and J by 8 bases, with 9 bases between the two germline ends. The CDR3 spans 12 residues. From germline, CDR1 is KGHSH and CDR2 LQKENI. The CDR3 is CASSQTEDIQYF. The CDR3 nucleotides are TGTGCCAGCTCACAGACAGAGGACATTCAGTACTTC.

The V and J genes are TRBV7-2 and TRBJ1-4; unclear D gene. V lost 1 base, J lost 0 bases, and 6 bases lay in between. Germline V CDR1 and CDR2: SGHTA, FQGNSA. This CDR3 is built from 15 residues. CDR3 in amino acids: CASSLGGSTNEKLFF. The CDR3 DNA reads TGTGCCAGCAGCTTAGGTGGCTCAACTAATGAAAAACTGTTTTTT.

V gene TRBV7-2 combines with J gene TRBJ1-5; D is uncertain. Germline-derived CDR1 and CDR2 are SGHTA and FQGNSA. The CDR3 has 14 amino acids. Trimming took 3 bases from V and 0 from J, leaving 6 bases between them. CDR3 sequence (DNA): TGTGCCAGCAGCTTGAAATATAGCAATCAGCCCCAGCATTTT. Its protein is CASSLKYSNQPQHF.

In the case of this clone: One end of the junction varies from germline; a read error may be responsible. This rearrangement joins TRBV4-2 to TRBJ2-7; TRBD1 is a possible D gene (6 bases). The CDR3 is 12 residues long. CDR1 is LGHNA, CDR2 YNFKEQ, per germline. Here the CDR3 reads CASSQDRQEQHF. The CDR3 DNA follows: TGTGCCAGCAGCCAAGATCGACAGGAGCAGCACTTC.

V is TRBV5-4 and J is TRBJ1-4; a weak D match, TRBD1 (6 bases). The CDR3 spans 16 residues. Germline V lookup: CDR1 SGHNT, CDR2 YYREEE (reference sequence). V lost 5 bases and J 0 bases, leaving 14 bases between the germline ends. The CDR3 loop reads CASSPGTLATNEKLFF. The CDR3 DNA is TGTGCCAGCAGTCCCGGGACACTTGCAACTAATGAAAAACTGTTTTTT.